Below, 4 T cell receptor beta chains from the same sample are listed, as sequenced in a study of blood T cell repertoires in COVID-19. Sequencing was performed with immunoSEQ multiplex PCR; in TCRdb, only in-frame clones are kept and a portion is missing. This sample carries tens of thousands of clones, approximately 88% of them seen once, and the ten largest clones take approximately 2.5%. The sequenced sample was peripheral blood. Every receptor here comes from a man older than 75 with active or convalescent COVID-19.

This chain uses TRBV18 with TRBJ1-1, with D possibly TRBD1 on 6 matching bases. The ends were cut back, 6 bases at V and 5 bases at J, with 16 bases in the middle. The CDR3 contains 14 residues. CDR1 is KGHSH and CDR2 is LQKENI in the germline V gene. CDR3 DNA: TGTGCCAGCTCCCGGGGGGCGCAAGGTACTGAAGCTTTCTTT. It translates to CASSRGAQGTEAFF.

The chain carries TRBV29-1 and TRBJ2-1, with 7 bases matching TRBD2. CDR1 and CDR2 from the germline V gene are SQVTM and ANQGSEA. The CDR3 consists of 14 residues. With 6 bases clipped from V and 3 bases from J, the junction kept 8 bases outside the gene matches. The CDR3 bases are TGCAGCGTGGTGGCGGGGGAGAGCTACAATGAGCAGTTCTTC. Residues: CSVVAGESYNEQFF.

This chain uses TRBV27 with TRBJ2-5, with TRBD2 as a possible D gene (6 bases). V lost 8 bases, J lost 0 bases, and 19 bases lay in between. Germline-derived CDR1 and CDR2 are MNHEY and SMNVEV (reference sequence). This CDR3 region has 16 residues. CDR3 protein: CASRALGRRDQETQYF. The DNA of the CDR3 is TGTGCCAGCCGTGCCTTGGGCCGGAGGGACCAAGAGACCCAGTACTTC.

The gene calls are TRBV5-6 and TRBJ1-2; D is unresolved. The CDR3 has 15 residues. Trimming stripped 1 base from V and 1 base from J, with 11 bases between. Germline V gives CDR1 SGHDT, CDR2 YYEEEE. CDR3 protein: CASSLYTRRNYGYTF. For the CDR3, the DNA is TGTGCCAGCAGCTTGTACACCCGCCGTAACTATGGCTACACCTTC.